The sequence of this T cell receptor (beta chain) was determined in a study of shared clonotypes between healthy human individuals. Overall study: Per-donor plates numbered three CD4 naive, three CD4 memory, two CD8 naive and one CD8 memory. Study observations and caveats: When compared with the clonotypes that were shared by all four sorted-subset donors, the non-shared clonotypes turned out to have lower generation probabilities. In the sorted subsets, rarefaction showed sequencing was incomplete despite large depth.

The method was immunoSEQ multiplex PCR; TCRdb's version includes in-frame clones alone and lacks a portion of them. In the table there are 2 million to 3 million clones, approximately 94% of which are singletons. To note about this clone: As yet, its antigen is unknown.

Germline assignment: CDR1 SGHTA and CDR2 FQGNSA. CDR3 length: 15 amino acids. Trimming took off 6 bases at V and 8 bases at J, with 22 bases between the two ends. The donors, all of them Caucasian adults, lived in Nashville, Tennessee. V gene TRBV7-2 combines with J gene TRBJ1-2; a possible D gene is TRBD1 (5 bases). The clonotype originates from a man aged 18 to 30 in good health. Sequences were obtained from naive CD4+ T cells sorted from blood. Stated subset: CD45RA+ positively selected. The CDR3 region is CASSPPGRGSRGYTF. CDR3 coding DNA: TGTGCCAGCAGTCCCCCGGGGAGGGGTTCGAGGGGCTACACCTTC.